This T cell receptor (beta chain) was captured by sequencing in a study of blood T cells in healthy people across ages. Then a second PCR, running about 7 to 11 cycles, was carried out with a sample-barcoded 5' primer and a J-beta primer mix. TCRdb re-derived calls from the 5' RACE reads in MiXCR, one entry per CDR3 protein. This table has hundreds of thousands of distinct CDR3 sequences, 44% appearing once. The V and J ends lost 1 base and 5 bases respectively, with 12 bases between them. Looked up from germline, CDR1 is DFQATT and CDR2 is SNEGSKA (reference sequence). The CDR3 loop spans 13 amino acids. The total RNA that was extracted per sample amounted to at least 5.5 micrograms.

The receptor was isolated from a man aged 55 to 70 in good health. The source material was blood. The V gene is TRBV20-1, the J gene TRBJ2-7; weak D call: TRBD1 (6 bases). CDR3 loop: CSARVGGKNEQYF. The CDR3 DNA reads TGCAGTGCTAGAGTAGGGGGTAAAAACGAGCAGTACTTC.